The rows below give T cell receptor beta chains drawn from one sample of a study of blood T cell repertoires in COVID-19. Method: immunoSEQ multiplex PCR; TCRdb's copy keeps in-frame clones and lacks some. The table shows about 240,000 clones, with roughly 90% occurring only once. The sample was PBMCs or T cells enriched from blood (not recorded which). These receptors were obtained from a man aged 35 to 55 who had recovered from COVID-19. Each CDR3 is given without its conserved first and last residue. The order of the fields is V gene, J gene, D gene, CDR3 protein. The D gene is left open where the match is weak.

V: TRBV30
J: TRBJ2-1
D: -
CDR3: AWSVSWRYNEQF

V: TRBV19
J: TRBJ1-4
D: -
CDR3: ASSIQDRHGEKLF

V: TRBV7-2
J: TRBJ2-3
D: -
CDR3: ASSLVPIPGADTQY

V: TRBV27
J: TRBJ1-1
D: -
CDR3: ASSLFLNTEAF

V: TRBV12-5
J: TRBJ2-1
D: -
CDR3: ASGLAPTLDPPYEQF

V: TRBV7-3
J: TRBJ2-3
D: -
CDR3: ASSLTAAHQYTQY

V: TRBV4-1
J: TRBJ1-4
D: -
CDR3: ASSQAGADNEKLF

V: TRBV11-3
J: TRBJ2-7
D: TRBD1
CDR3: ASSSPDRDQYEQY

V: TRBV18
J: TRBJ1-6
D: -
CDR3: ASSPPVGGNNSPLH

V: TRBV19
J: TRBJ2-1
D: TRBD1
CDR3: ASMDSAGTGVYNEQF

V: TRBV29-1
J: TRBJ1-1
D: -
CDR3: SVVGGDTEAF

V: TRBV9
J: TRBJ2-3
D: -
CDR3: ASSAHGTKEDTQY

V: TRBV28
J: TRBJ2-2
D: -
CDR3: ASSFPRDTPVTGELF

V: TRBV11-3
J: TRBJ2-2
D: -
CDR3: ASSLRLFPSARACTGELF

V: TRBV5-4
J: TRBJ2-3
D: -
CDR3: ASSLYVSGRTDTQY

V: TRBV28
J: TRBJ2-5
D: -
CDR3: ASSLLGGAETQY

V: TRBV15
J: TRBJ1-2
D: TRBD1
CDR3: ATSRELTGDYGYT

V: TRBV7-2
J: TRBJ1-1
D: TRBD1
CDR3: ASSNSGGRVEAF

V: TRBV15
J: TRBJ2-2
D: TRBD1
CDR3: ATSTGQMNTGELF

V: TRBV25-1
J: TRBJ2-5
D: -
CDR3: ASSEAGVWETQY

V: TRBV14
J: TRBJ2-4
D: TRBD2
CDR3: ASSPKLAGLNIQY

V: TRBV6-4
J: TRBJ2-2
D: TRBD2
CDR3: ATTAEGAGTGELF

V: TRBV19
J: TRBJ2-7
D: -
CDR3: ASSLRLAERRTYEQY

V: TRBV5-4
J: TRBJ2-1
D: TRBD2
CDR3: ASTIAGSRYNEQF

V: TRBV5-4
J: TRBJ2-1
D: -
CDR3: ASSLGLTNEQF

V: TRBV7-3
J: TRBJ1-6
D: TRBD1
CDR3: ASSNDRGGSPLH

V: TRBV18
J: TRBJ1-1
D: -
CDR3: ASSRQNTEAF

V: TRBV19
J: TRBJ1-2
D: TRBD1
CDR3: ASSMGRGLGYT

V: TRBV6-4
J: TRBJ1-2
D: -
CDR3: ASSAEDTGYGYT

V: TRBV18
J: TRBJ1-1
D: -
CDR3: ASSSQAGNTEAF

V: TRBV20-1
J: TRBJ2-2
D: -
CDR3: SASALGDTGELF

V: TRBV4-2
J: TRBJ2-1
D: TRBD1
CDR3: ASSQEETGYGFEQF

V: TRBV7-2
J: TRBJ2-7
D: TRBD1
CDR3: ASSHSPGQAVSLPEQY

V: TRBV27
J: TRBJ1-1
D: TRBD1
CDR3: ASNLQGGTEAF

V: TRBV18
J: TRBJ2-1
D: TRBD2
CDR3: ASSPVAGDSSYNEQF

V: TRBV3-1/TRBV3-2
J: TRBJ2-3
D: -
CDR3: ASSQEVRLSTDTQY

V: TRBV11-2
J: TRBJ1-1
D: TRBD1
CDR3: ASSLALGQGPNTEAF

V: TRBV2
J: TRBJ1-4
D: -
CDR3: ASSPDILNEKLF

V: TRBV5-1
J: TRBJ2-7
D: TRBD2
CDR3: ASSVAGRDIDEQY

V: TRBV24-1
J: TRBJ1-2
D: TRBD1
CDR3: ATSDPMTGGKNGYT

V: TRBV11-3
J: TRBJ2-1
D: -
CDR3: ASRPSIGAPEYNEQF

V: TRBV10-3
J: TRBJ1-1
D: -
CDR3: AISVLPPHSNTEAF

V: TRBV9
J: TRBJ2-1
D: TRBD2
CDR3: ASSVTSGRSNEQF

V: TRBV24-1
J: TRBJ1-2
D: -
CDR3: ATSDSTRVINYGYT

V: TRBV9
J: TRBJ2-7
D: TRBD1
CDR3: ASSVEGTGGEQY

V: TRBV18
J: TRBJ2-7
D: TRBD1
CDR3: ASSPLRRGQGFYEQY

V: TRBV9
J: TRBJ1-2
D: TRBD1
CDR3: ASSVTGGGVGYT